The rows below give T cell receptor beta chains drawn from one sample of a study of control samples from healthy donors and cancer patients. Measured with immunoSEQ multiplex PCR; TCRdb has only the in-frame clones, and not every one. The sample yields tens of thousands of clones, about 87% seen once. The sequenced material came from PBMCs. These receptors were taken from a woman aged 55-69 years with head and neck cancer. CDR3s include the opening cysteine and the closing phenylalanine or tryptophan. D genes are given only for firm matches. Size is stated for part of the rows, as once, few or many counts, or as a class when the clone is expanded.

TRBV18	.	TRBJ1-1	12	.	TGTGCCAGCTCACCATACAGGACTGAAGCTTTCTTT	CASSPYRTEAFF
TRBV5-1	.	TRBJ2-7	15	TRBD2	TGCGCCAGCAGCTTGGACGGGAGGGGATTCTACGAGCAGTACTTC	CASSLDGRGFYEQYF
TRBV18	.	TRBJ1-3	14	TRBD1	TGTGCCAGCTCAGCAGACAGGGACGGAAACACCATATATTTT	CASSADRDGNTIYF
TRBV9	.	TRBJ1-2	13	.	TGTGCCAGCAGCGTAGGCAGGGGCTATGGCTACACCTTC	CASSVGRGYGYTF
TRBV10-2	.	TRBJ1-1	14	TRBD1	TGCGCCAGCACCAGGGACAGGGGAACATCTGAAGCTTTCTTT	CASTRDRGTSEAFF
TRBV19	.	TRBJ1-5	13	.	TGTGCCAGCAGTACCACAGGGAATGGTCCCCAGCATTTT	CASSTTGNGPQHF
TRBV10-3	.	TRBJ2-7	13	.	TGTGCCATCAGTTCGGACGGTTCCTACGAGCAGTACTTC	CAISSDGSYEQYF
TRBV19	once	TRBJ1-4	15	TRBD1	TGTGCCAGTAGTCCTGGGACAGGGGGCCTTGAAAAACTGTTTTTT	CASSPGTGGLEKLFF
TRBV30	.	TRBJ2-6	16	.	TGTGCCTGCCGGCTTCTCGGGGTACCTGGGGCCAACGTCCTGACTTTC	CACRLLGVPGANVLTF
TRBV2	.	TRBJ2-5	14	.	TGTGCCAGCAGTGTAGGACGGAGCCAAGAGACCCAGTACTTC	CASSVGRSQETQYF
TRBV11-2	.	TRBJ1-1	11	.	TGTGCCAGCAGCTCCTTAGGCTCGGCTTTCTTT	CASSSLGSAFF
TRBV21-1	once	TRBJ1-1	15	.	TGTGCCAGCCCGAGTAGTCCACGGTGGAACACTGAAGCTTTCTTT	CASPSSPRWNTEAFF
TRBV29-1	.	TRBJ1-1	11	.	TGCAGCGTTTTACACAGCACTGAAGCTTTCTTT	CSVLHSTEAFF
TRBV19	.	TRBJ2-7	14	.	TGTGCCAGTAGTCTCGGACGGAGCTCCTACGAGCAGTACTTC	CASSLGRSSYEQYF
TRBV6-5	.	TRBJ1-4	16	.	TGTGCCAGCAGTTACTCCTTGGTTAGCGGCCGTGAAAAACTGTTTTTT	CASSYSLVSGREKLFF
TRBV7-3	few	TRBJ1-1	13	.	TGTGCCAGCAGCAGAAAGACAGGCACTGAAGCTTTCTTT	CASSRKTGTEAFF
TRBV4-3	once	TRBJ1-4	15	.	TGCGCCAGCAGCCGAGGGTTCGCAACTAATGAAAAACTGTTTTTT	CASSRGFATNEKLFF
TRBV24-1	.	TRBJ2-2	15	.	TGTGCCACCAGTGAACCGGGCGCGAGGACCGGGGAGCTGTTTTTT	CATSEPGARTGELFF
TRBV11-2	.	TRBJ1-6	13	TRBD1	TGTGCCAGCAGGACAGGGGGGAATTCACCCCTCCACTTT	CASRTGGNSPLHF
TRBV5-1	.	TRBJ2-7	13	.	TGCGCCAGCAGCTTGGCCCCCGTGGACGAGCAGTACTTC	CASSLAPVDEQYF
TRBV30	.	TRBJ2-3	15	.	TGTGCCTGGAGTAAGCCGGTTAGCTTTACAGATACGCAGTATTTT	CAWSKPVSFTDTQYF
TRBV7-7	.	TRBJ2-3	13	.	TGTGCCAGCAGCTTTTCTCCTTCAGATACGCAGTATTTT	CASSFSPSDTQYF
TRBV7-9	.	TRBJ1-5	14	.	TGTGCCAGCAGCTTAGGGGAGATTAATCAGCCCCAGCATTTT	CASSLGEINQPQHF
TRBV4-3	few	TRBJ2-1	16	TRBD1	TGCGCCAGCAGCCAAGATGCGAGGGCAGGGGGAAATGAGCAGTTCTTC	CASSQDARAGGNEQFF
TRBV5-1	.	TRBJ1-6	14	.	TGCGCCAGCAGCTTGGACACGAGTAATTCACCCCTCCACTTT	CASSLDTSNSPLHF
TRBV9	.	TRBJ2-3	17	TRBD2	TGTGCCAGCAGCGTTGGGGTACTAGCGGGAGTTGCAGATACGCAGTATTTT	CASSVGVLAGVADTQYF